The text below deals with one T cell receptor (beta chain). Antigen: not known. The assay was run at deep level. Assay used: immunoSEQ multiplex PCR; TCRdb lists only in-frame clones, some missing. The data show about 2.4 million clones, roughly 93% seen once. The source of the sample is a study of shared clonotypes between healthy human individuals. Whole-study results and caveats: Generation probabilities were higher for clonotypes shared across all four sorted-subset donors than for unshared ones.

The germline gives CDR1 SGHDT, CDR2 YYEEEE. CDR3 size: 16 residues. V trimming: 4 bases; J trimming: 1 base; junction bases outside the gene matches: 4. The J gene is TRBJ2-3, the V gene TRBV5-6; 12 nucleotides agree with TRBD1. The sequence was collected from a man aged 18 to 30 in good health. Some clones in this sample may be carry-over from other donors' samples. Sequenced: naive CD4+ T cells from PBMCs. Subset reported: CD45RA+ positively selected. In DNA, the CDR3 is TGTGCCAGCAGCCACGGGACAGGGGGCGGCACAGATACGCAGTATTTT. Translated: CASSHGTGGGTDTQYF. Full variable domain (rest looked up from reference TRBV5-6 and TRBJ2-3): DAGVTQSPTHLIKTRGQQVTLRCSPKSGHDTVSWYQQALGQGPQFIFQYYEEEERQRGNFPDRFSGHQFPNYSSELNVNALLLGDSALYLCASSHGTGGGTDTQYFGPGTRLTVL.